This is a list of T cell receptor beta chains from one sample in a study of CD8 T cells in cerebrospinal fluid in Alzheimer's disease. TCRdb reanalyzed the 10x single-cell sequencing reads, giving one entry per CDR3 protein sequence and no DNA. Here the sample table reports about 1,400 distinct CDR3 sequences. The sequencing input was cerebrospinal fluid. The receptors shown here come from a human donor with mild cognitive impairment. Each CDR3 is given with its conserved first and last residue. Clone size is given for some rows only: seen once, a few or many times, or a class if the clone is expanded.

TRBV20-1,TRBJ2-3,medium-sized,CSARDLVDTQYF
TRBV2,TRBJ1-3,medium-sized,CASSDNSGNTIYF
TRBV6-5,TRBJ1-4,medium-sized,CASSYFGTGREKLFF
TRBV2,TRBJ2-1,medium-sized,CASDYSNEQFF
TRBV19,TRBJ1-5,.,CASNPRGQGLGSNQPQHF
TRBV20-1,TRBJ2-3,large,CSARPGSDTQYF
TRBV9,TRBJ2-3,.,CASTGAGGITDTQYF
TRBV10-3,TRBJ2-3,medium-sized,CAISEYDAEDTQYF
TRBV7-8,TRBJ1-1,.,CASSLFRDRANTEAFF
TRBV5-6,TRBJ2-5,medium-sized,CASSPDRGGQYF
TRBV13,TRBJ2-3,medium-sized,CASSLRSGADTQYF